One and the same sample provided the 21 T cell receptor beta chains below, sequenced in a study of T-cell memory formation after mild COVID-19. TCRdb called the 5' RACE reads again in MiXCR, with one record for every CDR3 protein. The sample holds 400,000 or so distinct CDR3 sequences, 20% to 25% seen once. Sequenced input: PBMCs or a T cell subset sorted from them (not recorded which). The receptors stem from an adult woman who had mild COVID-19 (a few samples of this study predate the infection). Cell type and time point are not known.

The chain recombines TRBV18 with TRBJ1-2, with D tentatively TRBD1 (5 bases). CDR3 length: 13 residues. V dropped 3 bases and J dropped 4 bases, with 9 bases sitting between them. Looked up from germline, CDR1 is KGHSH and CDR2 is LQKENI. The CDR3 loop reads CASSPGLSYGYTF. The CDR3, as DNA: TGTGCCAGCTCACCGGGACTGTCCTATGGCTACACCTTC.

This clonotype has a handful of counts. This rearrangement joins TRBV6-5 to TRBJ2-7; TRBD1 agrees at 9 bases. The germline V gene has CDR1 MNHEY and CDR2 SVGAGI. The CDR3 is 14 amino acids. V dropped 4 bases and J dropped 3; count of bases not matched to a gene: 4. The CDR3: CASSLDRGLYEQYF. The CDR3 nucleotides are TGTGCCAGCAGTTTGGACAGGGGACTCTACGAGCAGTACTTC.

This clonotype occurred a few times. CDR3 nucleotide sequence: TGTGCCAGCAGCCCAGACAGGTTAAACACTGAAGCTTTCTTT. Its protein product is CASSPDRLNTEAFF. The chain couples TRBV7-2 to TRBJ1-1; a possible D gene is TRBD1 (6 bases). The V and J ends lost 5 bases and 2 bases respectively, with 12 bases between them. Germline V gene lookup returns CDR1 SGHTA and CDR2 FQGNSA. The CDR3 is 14 amino acids. The full variable domain, completed using reference TRBV7-2 and TRBJ1-1, is GAGVSQSPSNKVTEKGKDVELRCDPISGHTALYWYRQSLGQGLEFLIYFQGNSAPDKSGLPSDRFSAERTGGSVSTLTIQRTQQEDSAVYLCASSPDRLNTEAFFGQGTRLTVV.

CDR3 protein: CASTNFPGLKNYGYTF. The DNA for the CDR3 is TGTGCCAGCACCAACTTCCCGGGACTCAAGAACTATGGCTACACCTTC. The chain couples TRBV6-5 to TRBJ1-2; D possibly corresponds to TRBD1 (5 bases). Germline V CDR1 and CDR2: MNHEY, SVGAGI. V was trimmed by 7 bases and J by 2 bases, leaving 20 bases between them. The CDR3 totals 16 residues.

There are a few counts of this clonotype. The CDR3 loop is CASSVGTGEQFF. The CDR3 nucleotides read TGTGCCAGCAGTGTTGGGACTGGAGAGCAGTTCTTC. This rearrangement joins TRBV2 to TRBJ2-1; D perhaps matches TRBD2 (6 bases). This CDR3 region has 12 residues. Germline-derived CDR1 and CDR2 are SNHLY and FYNNEI. Trimming took 4 bases from V and 10 from J, leaving 11 bases between them.

The table lists this clonotype with many counts. The chain is built from TRBV7-2 and TRBJ1-1; a possible D gene is TRBD1 (6 bases). CDR1 and CDR2 (germline): SGHTA, FQGNSA. V gave up 1 base and J gave up 0 bases, with 12 bases separating them. This CDR3 is built from 16 residues. CDR3 in DNA: TGTGCCAGCAGCTTAGGAGGGGGTAGCATGAACACTGAAGCTTTCTTT. Its protein is CASSLGGGSMNTEAFF.

This chain connects TRBV7-9 to TRBJ1-5, with D maybe TRBD1 (6 bases). The germline V and J ends were trimmed by 3 bases and 9 bases, with 12 bases remaining between them. CDR1 SEHNR and CDR2 FQNEAQ come from the germline V gene (reference sequence). The CDR3 covers 13 residues. Here the CDR3 reads CASSFGQISPQHF. The CDR3 DNA sequence: TGTGCCAGCAGCTTCGGACAGATCTCGCCCCAGCATTTT. The variable domain in full, with the rest retrieved from reference TRBV7-9 and TRBJ1-5, is DTGVSQNPRHKITKRGQNVTFRCDPISEHNRLYWYRQTLGQGPEFLTYFQNEAQLEKSRLLSDRFSAERPKGSFSTLEIQRTEQGDSAMYLCASSFGQISPQHFGDGTRLSIL.

The sample holds many counts of this clonotype. V is TRBV9 and J is TRBJ2-1; D possibly uses TRBD1 or TRBD2 (6 bases each). V was pared by 0 bases and J by 9 bases, with 10 bases between. CDR3 length: 13 amino acids. Germline-derived CDR1 and CDR2 are SGDLS and YYNGEE. CDR3 loop: CASSVGGGIEQFF. In DNA, the CDR3 is TGTGCCAGCAGCGTAGGAGGGGGGATTGAGCAGTTCTTC.

This clonotype came up a few times. This chain links TRBV19 with TRBJ1-1; 10 bases agree with TRBD1. CDR1 and CDR2 from the germline V gene are LNHDA and SQIVND (reference sequence). The junction had 3 bases not matched to a gene; V was cut back by 9 bases and J by 2 bases. The CDR3 covers 13 residues. CDR3 in amino acids: CASWTGGNTEAFF. The CDR3 DNA is TGTGCCAGCTGGACAGGGGGAAACACTGAAGCTTTCTTT.

This clonotype has only a few counts. The chain carries TRBV6-5 and TRBJ2-4; possible D gene TRBD2, 5 bases. V lost 0 bases to trimming and J lost 2 bases, with 17 bases between them. The CDR3 totals 18 residues. Germline V gene lookup returns CDR1 MNHEY and CDR2 SVGAGI. The CDR3 region is CASSYSGPYEGTKNIQYF. Written as DNA, the CDR3 is TGTGCCAGCAGTTACTCTGGTCCGTACGAGGGAACCAAAAACATTCAGTACTTC.

The DNA for the CDR3 is TGTGCCAGCAGTTACTCGACCGACAGGGAGCACTATGGCTACACCTTC. It is translated as CASSYSTDREHYGYTF. The V gene is TRBV6-5, the J gene TRBJ1-2; 7 nucleotides align to TRBD1. CDR1 and CDR2 from the germline V gene are MNHEY and SVGAGI. The CDR3 contains 16 residues. V shed 0 bases, J shed 3 bases, and the junction held 7 bases outside the gene matches.

The rearrangement joins TRBV20-1 to TRBJ1-2, with D uncertain. Germline V gene sequence: CDR1 DFQATT, CDR2 SNEGSKA (reference sequence). This CDR3 is built from 12 residues. The CDR3 here is CSHRNEGYGYTF. Here the CDR3 DNA reads TGCAGCCACCGTAATGAAGGCTATGGCTACACCTTC.

This clonotype was detected only a few times. The V call is TRBV12-5, the J call TRBJ2-7; no reliable D call. Germline V lookup: CDR1 LGHNT, CDR2 FRNRAP. V lost 5 bases to trimming and J lost 7 bases, with 12 bases between them. The CDR3 contains 12 residues. The CDR3 region has the DNA TGTGCTAGTGGTGCCGTCTATGGGGAGCAGTACTTC. Translated, it gives CASGAVYGEQYF.

This clonotype was counted at least ten times. The gene calls are TRBV28 and TRBJ1-5; the D is unclear. The ends were cut back, 4 bases at V and 5 bases at J, with 6 bases in the middle. The CDR3 extends over 12 amino acids. Germline assignment: CDR1 MDHEN and CDR2 SYDVKM. The CDR3 region is CASSSTYQPQHF. The DNA of the CDR3 is TGTGCCAGCAGTTCCACCTATCAGCCCCAGCATTTT.

V gene TRBV15 combines with J gene TRBJ2-7; 11 nucleotides match TRBD2. This CDR3 has 16 residues. Germline assignment: CDR1 LNHNV and CDR2 YYDKDF (reference sequence). Trimming cost V 8 bases and J 2 bases; bases outside gene matches: 11. The CDR3 sequence is CATATWTSGSAYEQYF. The CDR3 bases are TGTGCCACCGCGACCTGGACTAGCGGGTCCGCCTACGAGCAGTACTTC.

This clonotype turned up a few times. The chain couples TRBV15 to TRBJ1-6; tentatively, D is TRBD1 (5 bases). CDR3 length: 15 amino acids. Trimming pared 0 bases from V and 7 bases from J, leaving 10 bases between. Germline V gives CDR1 LNHNV, CDR2 YYDKDF (reference sequence). The CDR3 spells CATSRERGSNSPLHF. Written as DNA, the CDR3 is TGTGCCACCAGCAGAGAAAGGGGCTCAAATTCACCCCTCCACTTT.

The rearrangement joins TRBV19 to TRBJ1-1; possibly TRBD1 for D (5 bases). Germline loops: CDR1 LNHDA, CDR2 SQIVND (reference sequence). This CDR3 is 12 amino acids long. V was trimmed by 7 bases and J by 7 bases, leaving 13 bases between them. CDR3 DNA sequence: TGTGCCAGTACCCTCCAGGGTGGTGAAGCTTTCTTT. It translates to CASTLQGGEAFF.

This clonotype came up a few times. V usage is TRBV30 and J usage is TRBJ1-5, with D perhaps matching TRBD1 (6 bases). V was pared by 0 bases and J by 7 bases, with 10 bases between. The CDR3 runs 13 residues. CDR1 and CDR2 from the germline V gene are GTSNPN and SVGIG (reference sequence). The CDR3 protein is CAWSVGGEQPQHF. CDR3 in DNA: TGTGCCTGGAGTGTAGGGGGGGAGCAGCCCCAGCATTTT.

The rearrangement joins TRBV5-1 to TRBJ1-5, with 7 bases identical to TRBD1. Germline V gene sequence: CDR1 SGHRS, CDR2 YFSETQ. V was pared by 3 bases and J by 4 bases, with 1 base of the junction left unmatched. The CDR3 consists of 13 residues. This chain's CDR3 is CASSWGQNQPQHF. The CDR3 DNA follows: TGCGCCAGCAGCTGGGGACAGAATCAGCCCCAGCATTTT.

The J gene is TRBJ2-1, the V gene TRBV18; D is uncertain. V was cut by 2 bases and J by 9 bases, with 8 bases left in between. The CDR3 has 12 residues. Germline V lookup: CDR1 KGHSH, CDR2 LQKENI. The CDR3 DNA reads as TGTGCCAGCTCACCAGGCATGATTGAGCAGTTCTTC. Translation: CASSPGMIEQFF.

This chain joins TRBV24-1 and TRBJ2-4; 7 nucleotides line up with TRBD2. CDR3 length: 13 amino acids. CDR1 KGHDR and CDR2 SFDVKD come from the germline V gene. V dropped 6 bases and J dropped 8; count of bases not matched to a gene: 6. The CDR3 region is CATSPSGGDIQYF. The CDR3 DNA reads TGTGCCACCAGTCCGTCGGGGGGTGACATTCAGTACTTC.